Sequencing of this T cell receptor (beta chain) was carried out in a study of memory CD4+ T cells and cytomegalovirus serostatus. Across the study: Healthy Belgian adult donors included about nine CMV-positive and around 25 CMV-negative people.

Study outcomes and limitations: CD4+ memory repertoires contained 67 of 164 reported CMV TCRbeta sequences.

Libraries were prepared by immunoSEQ multiplex PCR; TCRdb keeps only in-frame clonotypes and omits some of them. The sample has 45,000 to 60,000 clones, around 80% seen once. The sort gate was single viable CD3+CD4+CD8-CD45RO+ cells for memory CD4+ T cells. Serostatus was set by detecting CMV pp150, pp28, p38, p52 IgG. This CDR3 contains 16 residues. The V and J ends lost 4 bases and 1 base, in that order; junction bases with no gene match: 6. Germline V gives CDR1 WNHNN, CDR2 SYGVQD (reference sequence). Remarks on this clone: Its antigen is still unknown.

The TCR comes from an adult in good health and CMV-seronegative. The chain couples TRBV10-1 to TRBJ2-1, with 8 bases matching TRBD2. Sequencing was performed on memory CD4+ T cells from blood. The CDR3 DNA sequence: TGCGCCAGCAGTGGGACTAGCCTCCTTTCCTACAATGAGCAGTTCTTC. Translated, it gives CASSGTSLLSYNEQFF.